Presented here are 2 T cell receptor beta chains from one specimen sequenced in a study of control samples from healthy donors and cancer patients. This table comes from immunoSEQ multiplex PCR, and its TCRdb copy is limited to in-frame clones, with some not included. The data contain about 41,000 clones, roughly 94% of them singletons. The sample was blood. These receptors were collected from a man aged 55-75 years in good health.

The V and J genes are TRBV19 and TRBJ1-5; no clear D. The CDR3 totals 15 residues. CDR1 is LNHDA, CDR2 SQIVND, per germline (reference sequence). Trimming removed 7 bases from V and 7 bases from J, with 20 bases in between. The DNA for the CDR3 is TGTGCCAGTACCCCGATAGGAGGGCGGCGGCAGCCCCAGCATTTT. Translated: CASTPIGGRRQPQHF.

The chain carries TRBV18 and TRBJ2-1, with D unclear. The CDR3 has 15 amino acids. The V gene's germline CDR1 is KGHSH and CDR2 LQKENI. Trimming shortened V by 0 bases and J by 2 bases, and 8 bases separated the two germline ends. This CDR3 is CASSPPVSPYNEQFF. Here the CDR3 DNA reads TGTGCCAGCTCACCACCGGTTTCCCCCTACAATGAGCAGTTCTTC.